Listed below are T cell receptor beta chains from one sample, sequenced in a study of shared clonotypes between healthy human individuals. Clones were sequenced by immunoSEQ multiplex PCR, and TCRdb holds only the in-frame ones, with some missing. The table records 2 million or so clones, 90% to 95% of them present only once. The sequenced sample was naive CD4+ T cells sorted from blood. The receptors come from a young man in good health. CDR3s include the opening cysteine and the closing phenylalanine or tryptophan. A D gene is named only where the DNA matches it firmly. Size is omitted from some rows. Given values are once, few, many or a class for expanded clones.

>TRBV30|.|TRBJ2-1|.
CAWSVIGPGDEQFF
TGTGCCTGGAGTGTAATTGGGCCCGGAGATGAGCAGTTCTTC
>TRBV9|TRBD1|TRBJ1-3|.
CASSVEGGPGNTIYF
TGTGCCAGCAGCGTAGAAGGGGGCCCTGGAAACACCATATATTTT
>TRBV30|.|TRBJ1-6|.
CATGRGNSPLHF
TGTGCCACGGGGCGCGGGAATTCACCCCTCCACTTT
>TRBV9|.|TRBJ1-4|.
CASSVDRWSEKLFF
TGTGCCAGCAGCGTAGACAGATGGTCCGAAAAACTGTTTTTT
>TRBV30|TRBD1|TRBJ2-1|.
CAWSALTGGVYNEQFF
TGTGCCTGGAGTGCCTTGACAGGGGGAGTCTACAATGAGCAGTTCTTC
>TRBV6-5|.|TRBJ1-2|.
CASRPRDTYYGYTF
TGTGCCAGCAGACCTCGGGACACCTACTATGGCTACACCTTC
>TRBV5-4|TRBD1|TRBJ1-6|.
CASSLGIRGNRGSPLHF
TGTGCCAGCAGCTTGGGTATCAGGGGCAACAGGGGATCACCCCTCCACTTT
>TRBV12-5|TRBD2|TRBJ2-2|.
CASNPSGNTGELFF
TGTGCTAGCAACCCTAGCGGCAACACCGGGGAGCTGTTTTTT
>TRBV7-3|.|TRBJ2-1|once
CASSLRRGGNEQFF
TGTGCCAGCAGCTTACGGCGCGGAGGGAATGAGCAGTTCTTC
>TRBV28|TRBD2|TRBJ2-2|.
CATCGGGGGGGELFF
TGTGCCACCTGCGGCGGCGGGGGAGGAGGCGGGGAGCTGTTTTTT
>TRBV19|TRBD1|TRBJ1-5|.
CASSIGQGRNQPQHF
TGTGCCAGTAGCATTGGACAGGGACGGAATCAGCCCCAGCATTTT
>TRBV28|TRBD1|TRBJ1-5|.
CASSPPQGAEPQHF
TGTGCCAGCAGTCCTCCCCAGGGGGCAGAGCCCCAGCATTTT
>TRBV5-8|.|TRBJ1-1|.
CASSFHQGYLNTEAFF
TGTGCCAGCAGCTTTCACCAAGGCTATCTGAACACTGAAGCTTTCTTT
>TRBV6-5|.|TRBJ2-3|.
CASSYSLGTTDTQYF
TGTGCCAGCAGTTACTCGCTGGGGACCACAGATACGCAGTATTTT
>TRBV7-2|TRBD1|TRBJ2-7|.
CASSLGGQTSYEQYF
TGTGCCAGCAGCTTAGGGGGACAGACCTCCTACGAGCAGTACTTC
>TRBV15|.|TRBJ1-4|.
CATSPRDSGGSEKLFF
TGTGCCACCAGCCCCCGGGACTCTGGGGGTAGTGAAAAACTGTTTTTT
>TRBV2|TRBD1|TRBJ2-3|once
CASSDIGQGTDTQYF
TGTGCCAGCAGCGATATTGGACAGGGCACAGATACGCAGTATTTT
>TRBV2|.|TRBJ2-1|.
CASSEMGFREQFF
TGTGCCAGCAGTGAAATGGGGTTTCGGGAGCAGTTCTTC
>TRBV6-5|TRBD2|TRBJ2-4|.
CASSFAGGPKNIQYF
TGTGCCAGCAGTTTCGCGGGGGGGCCAAAAAACATTCAGTACTTC